Each of the 32 T cell receptor beta chains below was sequenced from the same sample in a study of blood T cell repertoires in COVID-19 (dated by TCRdb to the early 2020s). Preparation of the library involved the immunoSEQ multiplex PCR assay. Sourced from immuneACCESS, this table was stored by TCRdb with only in-frame sequences that have V and J called. A share of the clones is absent; for the studies checked, an unresolved V gene accounts for under half, and the remainder has no known explanation. The sample table holds approximately 130,000 clones, of which more than 75% were seen once. Approximately 16% of the sample belongs to the ten largest clones. Sequencing used peripheral blood. The receptors were gathered from a woman aged 45-59 years who had recovered from COVID-19.

The chain has TRBV27 and TRBJ1-2; D remains unclear. The CDR3 is 13 amino acids. Trimming removed 8 bases from V and 2 bases from J, with 12 bases in between. Germline V gene sequence: CDR1 MNHEY, CDR2 SMNVEV (reference sequence). CDR3 region: CASARRENYGYTF. The CDR3, as DNA: TGTGCCAGCGCACGTCGGGAAAACTATGGCTACACCTTC.

The chain links TRBV27 to TRBJ2-7, with D unresolved. CDR1 and CDR2 from the germline V gene are MNHEY and SMNVEV (reference sequence). Trimming pared 0 bases from V and 2 bases from J, leaving 14 bases between. The CDR3 runs 16 residues. This CDR3 reads CASSLSGSLTAYEQYF. CDR3 sequence (DNA): TGTGCCAGCAGTTTATCGGGCAGTCTTACCGCCTACGAGCAGTACTTC.

This rearrangement joins TRBV11-2 to TRBJ2-7, with D perhaps matching TRBD2 (5 bases). Between the trimmed V and J ends, which lost 5 bases and 4 bases, there was a span of 18 bases. Germline V gene sequence: CDR1 SGHAT, CDR2 FQNNGV. The CDR3 extends over 15 amino acids. CDR3: CASSKDGVSAYEQYF. The CDR3 nucleotides are TGTGCCAGCAGCAAGGACGGGGTCTCCGCGTACGAGCAGTACTTC.

This sequence joins TRBV5-1 and TRBJ1-1; D may be TRBD1 (5 bases). Germline CDR1 and CDR2: SGHRS and YFSETQ. The germline V and J ends were trimmed by 0 bases and 3 bases, with 12 bases remaining between them. There are 15 residues in the CDR3. For the CDR3, the DNA is TGCGCCAGCAGCTTGGTTATAGGGGCCGACACTGAAGCTTTCTTT. Its translation: CASSLVIGADTEAFF.

The chain uses TRBV30 and TRBJ1-1; D might be TRBD1 (5 bases). This CDR3 is 13 amino acids long. The germline V and J ends were trimmed by 0 bases and 5 bases, with 10 bases remaining between them. Germline-derived CDR1 and CDR2 are GTSNPN and SVGIG (reference sequence). Here the CDR3 DNA reads TGTGCCTGGAGTGTCAACAGGAAAACTGAAGCTTTCTTT. Translated, it gives CAWSVNRKTEAFF.

The chain couples TRBV7-3 to TRBJ1-4; D call uncertain. V lost 5 bases, J lost 0 bases, and 13 bases lay in between. The germline CDR1 and CDR2 sequences are SGHTA and FQGTGA. This CDR3 contains 16 residues. The CDR3 DNA follows: TGTGCCAGCAGCCATCTGGTGGGAGCAACTAATGAAAAACTGTTTTTT. Its translation is CASSHLVGATNEKLFF.

V is TRBV15 and J is TRBJ2-1, with 9 bases matching TRBD2. The germline V gene encodes CDR1 LNHNV and CDR2 YYDKDF (reference sequence). With 4 bases clipped from V and 1 base from J, the junction kept 5 bases outside the gene matches. The CDR3 consists of 16 residues. The CDR3 loop is CATSTLAGGSYNEQFF. The CDR3 coding sequence is TGTGCCACCAGCACCTTGGCGGGAGGGTCCTACAATGAGCAGTTCTTC.

J is TRBJ2-1 and V is TRBV7-2, with TRBD2 matching 8 bases. The CDR3 extends over 17 amino acids. CDR1 is SGHTA and CDR2 is FQGNSA in the germline V gene. Germline trimming cut 4 bases from V and 3 bases from J; bases unmatched to any gene: 11. CDR3 sequence (DNA): TGTGCCAGCAGCTCGTCCCTTAGCGGGGCTAACTACAATGAGCAGTTCTTC. Translated: CASSSSLSGANYNEQFF.

The V call is TRBV5-6, the J call TRBJ2-1, with a weak D call TRBD2 (6 bases). V lost 0 bases to trimming and J lost 12 bases, with 28 bases between them. Germline CDR1 is SGHDT and CDR2 is YYEEEE. This CDR3 is 18 amino acids long. CDR3 in DNA: TGTGCCAGCAGCTTGGTTGGGGGACTGTCTTCTCGAAAAACAAGGCAGTTCTTC. Translating it yields CASSLVGGLSSRKTRQFF.

The chain employs TRBV7-2 and TRBJ1-5; D possibly corresponds to TRBD1 (5 bases). V lost 2 bases and J 2 bases, leaving 13 bases between the germline ends. This CDR3 is 16 amino acids long. Germline CDR1 reads SGHTA; CDR2 reads FQGNSA. The CDR3 region is CASSLFRPGRNQPQHF. DNA of the CDR3: TGTGCCAGCAGCTTATTTCGACCAGGGCGCAATCAGCCCCAGCATTTT.

CDR3 sequence reads: CASSPRSAGKNEQFF. In DNA, the CDR3 is TGTGCCAGCTCACCCCGCAGTGCGGGGAAAAATGAGCAGTTCTTC. The chain recombines TRBV18 with TRBJ2-1; the D gene is possibly TRBD2 (6 bases). Trimming took 3 bases from V and 7 from J, leaving 16 bases between them. Germline V gene sequence: CDR1 KGHSH, CDR2 LQKENI. The CDR3 has 15 amino acids.

The V and J genes are TRBV4-1 and TRBJ2-6; D unclear. Germline-derived CDR1 and CDR2 are MGHRA and YSYEKL. This CDR3 is built from 16 residues. Trimming pared 4 bases from V and 0 bases from J, leaving 10 bases between. As DNA, the CDR3 is TGCGCCAGCAGCCTCAGAGGTCTCTCTGGGGCCAACGTCCTGACTTTC. Its protein product is CASSLRGLSGANVLTF.

This chain links TRBV6-5 with TRBJ1-5; no clear D. Germline CDR1 MNHEY, CDR2 SVGAGI. The CDR3 spans 13 residues. V was trimmed by 6 bases and J by 3 bases, leaving 9 bases between them. CDR3 nucleotide sequence: TGTGCCAGCAGGACTTATAACAATCAGCCCCAGCATTTT. Translation: CASRTYNNQPQHF.

V usage is TRBV5-1 and J usage is TRBJ1-6; D is unclear. The length of the CDR3 is 15 residues. V lost 0 bases and J 7 bases, leaving 11 bases between the germline ends. CDR1 and CDR2 (germline): SGHRS, YFSETQ. CDR3 region: CASSLADLGNSPLHF. CDR3 coding DNA: TGCGCCAGCAGCTTGGCCGACCTAGGAAATTCACCCCTCCACTTT.

The chain has TRBV5-1 and TRBJ1-3, with D possibly being TRBD1 (5 bases). Germline V gives CDR1 SGHRS, CDR2 YFSETQ. The length of the CDR3 is 14 residues. V was pared by 0 bases and J by 2 bases, with 6 bases between. CDR3 residues: CASSLAGTGNTIYF. The DNA of the CDR3 is TGCGCCAGCAGCTTGGCAGGGACTGGAAACACCATATATTTT.

The V and J genes are TRBV9 and TRBJ2-1, with 11 positions matching TRBD2. The CDR3 loop spans 17 amino acids. V gave up 3 bases and J gave up 4 bases; unmatched junction bases: 9. Germline V lookup: CDR1 SGDLS, CDR2 YYNGEE. In DNA form, the CDR3 reads TGTGCCAGCAGCGGTAGCGGGAGGGGACGTGTATACAATGAGCAGTTCTTC. This translates into CASSGSGRGRVYNEQFF. Variable domain in full (rest from reference TRBV9 and TRBJ2-1): DSGVTQTPKHLITATGQRVTLRCSPRSGDLSVYWYQQSLDQGLQFLIQYYNGEERAKGNILERFSAQQFPDLHSELNLSSLELGDSALYFCASSGSGRGRVYNEQFFGPGTRLTVL.

The J gene is TRBJ1-3, the V gene TRBV6-5; possible D gene TRBD1, 5 bases. Germline CDR1 reads MNHEY; CDR2 reads SVGAGI. The CDR3 is 15 residues long. V was clipped by 6 bases and J by 2 bases, with 14 bases between them. CDR3 coding DNA: TGTGCCAGCAGAACTTCAGGGTTTACTGGAAACACCATATATTTT. Translating gives CASRTSGFTGNTIYF.

The rearrangement links TRBV27 to TRBJ2-2; 7 bases are a match to TRBD2. This CDR3 comprises 15 residues. Looked up from germline, CDR1 is MNHEY and CDR2 is SMNVEV (reference sequence). Trimming took 2 bases from V and 6 from J; bases not matched to a gene: 6. The CDR3 DNA reads as TGTGCCAGCAGTTTAGGGACTATTACCGCCGGGGAGCTGTTTTTT. Amino acids: CASSLGTITAGELFF.

The chain is built from TRBV15 and TRBJ1-6; 12 bases match TRBD1. The length of the CDR3 is 15 residues. CDR1 and CDR2 from the germline V gene are LNHNV and YYDKDF (reference sequence). J lost 10 bases, V lost 3 bases, and 4 bases had no gene match. The CDR3, as DNA: TGTGCCACCAGCAGGGGACAGGGGGCGAAATCACCCCTCCACTTT. Translation gives CATSRGQGAKSPLHF.

The chain links TRBV7-8 to TRBJ1-5, with D perhaps TRBD1 (5 bases). V was trimmed by 0 bases and J by 2 bases, leaving 8 bases between them. Germline V gene sequence: CDR1 SGHVS, CDR2 FQNEAQ. The CDR3 runs to 15 residues. The CDR3: CASSLAGGGNQPQHF. CDR3 coding DNA: TGTGCCAGCAGCTTAGCGGGAGGGGGCAATCAGCCCCAGCATTTT.

This clone was counted a single time. The chain uses TRBV2 and TRBJ2-3; 10 nucleotides agree with TRBD2. Germline assignment: CDR1 SNHLY and CDR2 FYNNEI. J was trimmed by 1 base and V by 2 bases; bases with no gene match: 3. The CDR3 length is 16 residues. The CDR3 loop reads CASSETLAGGTDTQYF. CDR3 DNA: TGTGCCAGCAGTGAAACCCTAGCGGGGGGCACAGATACGCAGTATTTT.

The chain couples TRBV7-9 to TRBJ2-7, with TRBD2 as a possible D gene (5 bases). Trimming left V 4 bases short and J 4 bases short, with 14 bases between. The germline gives CDR1 SEHNR, CDR2 FQNEAQ (reference sequence). The CDR3 extends over 14 amino acids. The CDR3 region has the DNA TGTGCCAGCAGCTGGAGCGGACCAGAATACGAGCAGTACTTC. Translated, it gives CASSWSGPEYEQYF.

The J gene is TRBJ2-1, the V gene TRBV5-1; TRBD1 matches at 7 bases. CDR3 length: 14 residues. Germline V gives CDR1 SGHRS, CDR2 YFSETQ. V shed 4 bases, J shed 8 bases, and the junction held 9 bases outside the gene matches. The chain's CDR3 is CASSTGQNRDEQFF. CDR3 bases: TGCGCCAGCAGCACGGGACAGAATCGGGATGAGCAGTTCTTC.

The chain joins TRBV19 to TRBJ2-1; TRBD2 might be the D (5 bases). The CDR3 is 17 residues long. Looked up from germline, CDR1 is LNHDA and CDR2 is SQIVND (reference sequence). With 4 bases removed from V and 3 bases from J, the gap between germline ends came to 19 bases. In DNA, the CDR3 is TGTGCCAGTAGTACTGGTAATCGAGCGGAAAGCTACAATGAGCAGTTCTTC. Protein product: CASSTGNRAESYNEQFF. Looking up the rest from reference TRBV19 and TRBJ2-1 gives the full variable domain: DGGITQSPKYLFRKEGQNVTLSCEQNLNHDAMYWYRQDPGQGLRLIYYSQIVNDFQKGDIAEGYSVSREKKESFPLTVTSAQKNPTAFYLCASSTGNRAESYNEQFFGPGTRLTVL.

The chain is built from TRBV5-1 and TRBJ2-3; TRBD2 agrees at 8 bases. Germline V gene sequence: CDR1 SGHRS, CDR2 YFSETQ. The CDR3 consists of 16 residues. J lost 2 bases, V lost 0 bases, and 5 bases had no gene match. The CDR3 reads CASSLGQLADTDTQYF. The CDR3 DNA reads TGCGCCAGCAGCTTGGGCCAACTAGCGGACACAGATACGCAGTATTTT. The whole variable domain, filled in from reference TRBV5-1 and TRBJ2-3, reads KAGVTQTPRYLIKTRGQQVTLSCSPISGHRSVSWYQQTPGQGLQFLFEYFSETQRNKGNFPGRFSGRQFSNSRSEMNVSTLELGDSALYLCASSLGQLADTDTQYFGPGTRLTVL.

For the CDR3, the DNA is TGTGCCATCAAGGAGGGGGCTCTGACTGAAGCTTTCTTT. It is translated as CAIKEGALTEAFF. The chain carries TRBV10-3 and TRBJ1-1; 7 nucleotides align to TRBD1. The ends lost 7 bases at V and 5 bases at J; junction bases unmatched: 7. This CDR3 has 13 residues. Germline V gene data show CDR1 as ENHRY and CDR2 as SYGVKD.

The J gene is TRBJ2-7, the V gene TRBV6-2 or TRBV6-3; TRBD2 aligns across 12 bases. The V gene's germline CDR1 is MNHEY and CDR2 SVGEGT. The CDR3 has 15 amino acids. With 6 bases clipped from V and 1 base from J, the junction kept 4 bases outside the gene matches. The CDR3 nucleotides are TGTGCCAGCAGCAGGACTAGCGGGGAGTCCTACGAGCAGTACTTC. Protein: CASSRTSGESYEQYF.

The sample holds many counts of this clone. This sequence joins TRBV24-1 and TRBJ1-3; unclear D gene. The CDR3 has 13 residues. Trimming took off 7 bases at V and 4 bases at J, with 10 bases between the two ends. Germline-derived CDR1 and CDR2 are KGHDR and SFDVKD. CDR3 nucleotides: TGTGCCACCAGCAACAGTGGGGGAAACACCATATATTTT. Its protein is CATSNSGGNTIYF.

This clone came up once. The gene calls are TRBV5-6 and TRBJ2-6; 8 nucleotides match TRBD2. J lost 2 bases, V lost 4 bases, and 2 bases had no gene match. CDR3 size: 15 residues. Germline V gives CDR1 SGHDT, CDR2 YYEEEE. In DNA, the CDR3 is TGTGCCAGCAGCCGGGAGGGGGCTGGGGCCAACGTCCTGACTTTC. Translated, it gives CASSREGAGANVLTF.

This chain links TRBV27 with TRBJ1-6, with D hard to call. Trimming took 3 bases from V and 4 from J, leaving 13 bases between them. There are 16 residues in the CDR3. Germline CDR1 is MNHEY and CDR2 is SMNVEV (reference sequence). CDR3 bases: TGTGCCAGCAGTTTTGTCAGGCATGGATATAATTCACCCCTCCACTTT. Its protein is CASSFVRHGYNSPLHF.

J is TRBJ2-1 and V is TRBV24-1, with a weak D call TRBD2 (6 bases). V was pared by 4 bases and J by 1 base, with 13 bases between. The CDR3 extends over 16 amino acids. Germline values: CDR1 KGHDR, CDR2 SFDVKD. The CDR3 region is CATSDPSAESYNEQFF. The CDR3 nucleotides are TGTGCCACCAGTGACCCTAGCGCCGAATCCTACAATGAGCAGTTCTTC.

The chain employs TRBV29-1 and TRBJ1-5; tentatively, D is TRBD1 (6 bases). This CDR3 has 12 residues. CDR1 SQVTM and CDR2 ANQGSEA come from the germline V gene. Trimming took off 5 bases at V and 2 bases at J, with 7 bases between the two ends. The CDR3 sequence: CSVSGGNQPQHF. The CDR3 nucleotides read TGCAGCGTTTCAGGGGGCAATCAGCCCCAGCATTTT. The variable domain in full, with the rest retrieved from reference TRBV29-1 and TRBJ1-5, is SAVISQKPSRDICQRGTSLTIQCQVDSQVTMMFWYRQQPGQSLTLIATANQGSEATYESGFVIDKFPISRPNLTFSTLTVSNMSPEDSSIYLCSVSGGNQPQHFGDGTRLSIL.